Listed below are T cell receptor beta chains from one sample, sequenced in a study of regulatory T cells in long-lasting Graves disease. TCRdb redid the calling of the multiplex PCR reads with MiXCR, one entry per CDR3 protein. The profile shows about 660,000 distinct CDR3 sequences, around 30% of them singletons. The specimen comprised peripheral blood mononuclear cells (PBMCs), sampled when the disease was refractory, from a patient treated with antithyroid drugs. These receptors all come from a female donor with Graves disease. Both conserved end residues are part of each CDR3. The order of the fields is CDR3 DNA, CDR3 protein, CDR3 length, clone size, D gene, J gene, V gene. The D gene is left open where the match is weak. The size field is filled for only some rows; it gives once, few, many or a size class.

TGCAGCGTAGCCCAGGGTCGAGAGACCCAGTACTTC,CSVAQGRETQYF,12,few,-,TRBJ2-5,TRBV29-1
TGTGCCTGGAGGATAGGGCAGAGGAACACCGGGGAGCTGTTTTTT,CAWRIGQRNTGELFF,15,-,-,TRBJ2-2,TRBV30
TGTGCCAGCCCCTTAGCGGCTAACACCGGGGAGCTGTTTTTT,CASPLAANTGELFF,14,few,-,TRBJ2-2,TRBV6-1
TGTGCCAGCAGCTCCGCAGGGGGCATCTATGGCTACACCTTC,CASSSAGGIYGYTF,14,-,TRBD1,TRBJ1-2,TRBV5-6
TGTGCCAGCAGATCCCAGGGGGCGAACCCCTCAAATTCACCCCTCCACTTT,CASRSQGANPSNSPLHF,17,-,TRBD1,TRBJ1-6,TRBV12-3/TRBV12-4
TGCGCCAGCCAAAAGGGGGTCAGGAATTCACCCCTCCACTTT,CASQKGVRNSPLHF,14,-,-,TRBJ1-6,TRBV10-1
TGTGCCAGCAGCGTAGGAGGGGGTTTGGACACTGAAGCTTTCTTT,CASSVGGGLDTEAFF,15,-,-,TRBJ1-1,TRBV9
TGTGCCAGCAGGCTGGGACGGCTGAGCTCCTACGAGCAGTACTTC,CASRLGRLSSYEQYF,15,many,-,TRBJ2-7,TRBV6-1
TGTGCCAGCAGCGACCAAGGATTTTCCGGACAACCCCAGCATTTT,CASSDQGFSGQPQHF,15,-,-,TRBJ1-5,TRBV2
TGTGCCAGCAGCTTAACGGGGGCCGAGTCCCTCCACTTT,CASSLTGAESLHF,13,-,-,TRBJ1-6,TRBV7-3
TGTGCCAGCAGCTTGGCACAGGGGCTCTACGAGCAGTACTTC,CASSLAQGLYEQYF,14,-,TRBD1,TRBJ2-7,TRBV5-5
TGTGCCAGCAGTATCCAACTGGGAAAACTGTTTTTT,CASSIQLGKLFF,12,many,-,TRBJ1-4,TRBV12-3/TRBV12-4
TGTGCCAGCAGTGAACACAGTACGAACACCGGGGAGCTGTTTTTT,CASSEHSTNTGELFF,15,few,-,TRBJ2-2,TRBV6-1
TGTGCCAGCAGTTTAACCGTGCCGGCCTACTATGGCTACACCTTC,CASSLTVPAYYGYTF,15,-,-,TRBJ1-2,TRBV6-9
TGTGCCAGCAGCCAAGCCCTAGCGGGATCCTACGAGCAGTACTTC,CASSQALAGSYEQYF,15,-,TRBD2,TRBJ2-7,TRBV3-1
TGCGCCAGCATGGAGGATGGAAACACCATATATTTT,CASMEDGNTIYF,12,-,-,TRBJ1-3,TRBV5-1
TGCGCCAGCAGCAGGGACGGGGGGCAAGAGACCCAGTACTTC,CASSRDGGQETQYF,14,once,TRBD2,TRBJ2-5,TRBV5-1
TGTGCCAGCAGTTACTTGGGGAGCGGACAAGAGACCCAGTACTTC,CASSYLGSGQETQYF,15,-,-,TRBJ2-5,TRBV6-9
TGCGCCAGCAGCTTGGCTCTAGTGAACACCGGGGAGCTGTTTTTT,CASSLALVNTGELFF,15,-,-,TRBJ2-2,TRBV5-1